The 18 T cell receptor beta chains presented below share a single source sample, sequenced in a study of beta chain features in type 1 diabetes (dated by TCRdb to about 2018). Library preparation employed the immunoSEQ multiplex PCR assay. All of the isolated RNA was reverse transcribed with the High Capacity cDNA Reverse Transcription Kit, so expressed TCRB transcripts were sequenced. TCRdb obtained this table from immuneACCESS and retained in-frame rearrangements with V and J assigned. These tables miss some clones; where compared with another copy, unresolved V genes account for less than half of the shortfall, and the remainder is unexplained. This sample comprises about 280,000 clones, over 14% of them detected only once. The top ten clonotypes cover approximately 0.015% of the sample. These receptors are not linked to any known antigen. General conclusions and limits of the study: A moderate but significant shortening of TCRB CDR3 length was observed in type 1 diabetes patients in all four CD4+ subsets.

The sequenced material came from naive CD4+ T cells from blood. The cell subset or site label here, explained by the study, means: true naive CD4+ T cells. The source is a man between 18 and 35 years old with type 1 diabetes.

This clone was seen a handful of times. V and J are TRBV11-1 and TRBJ2-7; 11 positions match TRBD1. Germline CDR1 SGHAT, CDR2 FQDESV (reference sequence). V lost 6 bases to trimming and J lost 6 bases; unmatched junction nucleotides: 10. The CDR3 runs to 15 residues. The CDR3 region is CASRRGGQGAPEQYF. The CDR3 DNA reads TGTGCCAGCAGACGGGGCGGACAGGGGGCTCCCGAGCAGTACTTC.

A few counts support this clone. CDR3 sequence reads: CASSLDRAHEQYF. CDR3 sequence (DNA): TGCGCCAGCAGCTTGGACAGGGCTCACGAGCAGTACTTC. The V gene is TRBV5-1, the J gene TRBJ2-7, with D maybe TRBD1 (6 bases). CDR3 length: 13 residues. Trimming cost V 0 bases and J 5 bases, with 9 bases left between them. Germline-derived CDR1 and CDR2 are SGHRS and YFSETQ. The full variable domain, with the rest looked up from reference TRBV5-1 and TRBJ2-7, is KAGVTQTPRYLIKTRGQQVTLSCSPISGHRSVSWYQQTPGQGLQFLFEYFSETQRNKGNFPGRFSGRQFSNSRSEMNVSTLELGDSALYLCASSLDRAHEQYFGPGTRLTVT.

This chain connects TRBV7-8 to TRBJ1-1; D is ambiguous. The germline V gene has CDR1 SGHVS and CDR2 FQNEAQ. This CDR3 is 13 amino acids long. The V gene lost 1 base and the J gene lost 1 base, with 4 bases spanning the gap. The CDR3 sequence is CASSLDKNTEAFF. The CDR3 bases are TGTGCCAGCAGCTTAGATAAGAACACTGAAGCTTTCTTT.

The CDR3 DNA follows: TGCGCCAGCAGCCAAGTGGCAGGGGTTATCGCTGAAGCTTTCTTT. This translates into CASSQVAGVIAEAFF. The rearrangement links TRBV4-3 to TRBJ1-1; weak D call: TRBD1 (6 bases). Deletions cut 1 base from V and 6 bases from J, with 15 bases between. The CDR3 spans 15 residues. Germline loops: CDR1 LGHNA, CDR2 YSLEER.

V and J are TRBV4-2 and TRBJ2-1, with TRBD1 as a possible D gene (5 bases). V lost 2 bases and J lost 4, with 12 bases in between. CDR3 length: 15 amino acids. Per germline, CDR1 LGHNA and CDR2 YNFKEQ. DNA of the CDR3: TGTGCCAGCAGCCAACCCCTTGACAGATACAATGAGCAGTTCTTC. This sequence encodes CASSQPLDRYNEQFF.

The rearrangement joins TRBV12-5 to TRBJ2-1; TRBD2 matches at 13 bases. The CDR3 is 19 amino acids. Germline CDR1 and CDR2: LGHNT and FRNRAP. With 3 bases clipped from V and 0 bases from J, the junction kept 8 bases outside the gene matches. CDR3 sequence (DNA): TGTGCTAGTGGTTTAGGAGGACTAGCGGGGGCAAGCTCCTACAATGAGCAGTTCTTC. The encoded protein is CASGLGGLAGASSYNEQFF.

This clone was recorded a few times. The rearrangement links TRBV11-2 to TRBJ2-7; 14 nucleotides line up with TRBD2. The CDR3 is 17 amino acids. V was pared by 5 bases and J by 7 bases, with 13 bases of the junction left unmatched. Germline V gene data show CDR1 as SGHAT and CDR2 as FQNNGV. The CDR3 reads CASSLLVGLAGVREQYF. In nucleotides, the CDR3 is TGTGCCAGCAGCCTCCTGGTGGGACTAGCGGGAGTTCGGGAGCAGTACTTC.

The rearrangement joins TRBV7-2 to TRBJ2-5; possibly TRBD1 for D (5 bases). Trimming pared 1 base from V and 6 bases from J, leaving 15 bases between. Germline CDR1 SGHTA, CDR2 FQGNSA. The CDR3 contains 15 residues. The CDR3 DNA reads as TGTGCCAGCAGCTTAGATCTTCAGGGTTTCCAGACCCAGTACTTC. It specifies CASSLDLQGFQTQYF.

This clone was seen more than once but under ten times. V gene TRBV28 combines with J gene TRBJ2-5, with TRBD2 matching over 12 bases. Trimming removed 8 bases from V and 4 bases from J; junction bases left unmatched: 8. CDR3 length: 15 residues. Germline CDR1 reads MDHEN; CDR2 reads SYDVKM. The CDR3 bases are TGTGCCAGCGGTCTCCTAGCGGGGGGGAGAGAGACCCAGTACTTC. It translates to CASGLLAGGRETQYF. Looking up the rest from reference TRBV28 and TRBJ2-5 gives the full variable domain: DVKVTQSSRYLVKRTGEKVFLECVQDMDHENMFWYRQDPGLGLRLIYFSYDVKMKEKGDIPEGYSVSREKKERFSLILESASTNQTSMYLCASGLLAGGRETQYFGPGTRLLVL.

The chain employs TRBV7-2 and TRBJ2-2; the match to TRBD2 covers 7 bases. Germline-derived CDR1 and CDR2 are SGHTA and FQGNSA. With V trimmed by 4 bases and J by 4 bases, 9 bases remained unmatched. CDR3 size: 16 residues. The CDR3 is CASSSGLGGGTGELFF. The CDR3 DNA is TGTGCCAGCAGCTCCGGTTTGGGGGGGGGCACCGGGGAGCTGTTTTTT.

The chain carries TRBV29-1 and TRBJ1-1; D is perhaps TRBD1 (6 bases). The V end was cut by 7 bases, the J end by 8 bases, with 14 bases between. Germline assignment: CDR1 SQVTM and CDR2 ANQGSEA. CDR3 length: 11 residues. CDR3 sequence reads: CSAMGAGEAFF. DNA of the CDR3: TGCAGCGCCATGGGGGCAGGAGAAGCTTTCTTT.

This clone was observed a few times. J is TRBJ2-1 and V is TRBV5-1, with 9 bases fitting TRBD1. Germline CDR1 SGHRS, CDR2 YFSETQ. Unmatched junction bases numbered 1, after V lost 0 bases and J lost 0 bases. The length of the CDR3 is 16 residues. The CDR3 sequence: CASSLAGQGSYNEQFF. The CDR3 DNA reads TGCGCCAGCAGCTTGGCGGGACAGGGCTCCTACAATGAGCAGTTCTTC.

The V and J genes are TRBV2 and TRBJ2-7; D uncertain. CDR3 length equals 13 residues. Trimming stripped 6 bases from V and 2 bases from J, with 11 bases between. Germline V gene data show CDR1 as SNHLY and CDR2 as FYNNEI. This CDR3 reads CASRRLDAYEQYF. DNA of the CDR3: TGTGCCAGCAGACGACTGGATGCCTACGAGCAGTACTTC.

The gene calls are TRBV5-4 and TRBJ2-5, with D maybe TRBD1 (5 bases). The germline V gene encodes CDR1 SGHNT and CDR2 YYREEE (reference sequence). V lost 4 bases and J 5 bases, leaving 12 bases between the germline ends. The CDR3 sequence is 13 residues long. The CDR3: CASSIQGLETQYF. The CDR3 nucleotides are TGTGCCAGCAGCATCCAGGGATTGGAGACCCAGTACTTC.

The rearrangement links TRBV4-2 to TRBJ2-7; 11 bases match TRBD2. The V and J ends lost 0 bases and 4 bases, in that order; junction bases with no gene match: 2. Germline loops: CDR1 LGHNA, CDR2 YNFKEQ. The CDR3 spans 15 residues. The CDR3 here is CASSQDASGRYEQYF. CDR3 DNA: TGTGCCAGCAGCCAAGACGCTAGCGGGAGGTACGAGCAGTACTTC.

This chain links TRBV28 with TRBJ1-4, with D maybe TRBD1 (5 bases). Germline CDR1 and CDR2: MDHEN and SYDVKM. CDR3 length equals 15 residues. The ends were cut back, 8 bases at V and 7 bases at J, with 20 bases in the middle. The CDR3 DNA sequence: TGTGCCAGCCGGAGCATTCTAGGGGCTCGTGAAAAACTGTTTTTT. It translates to CASRSILGAREKLFF.

This clone turned up a few times. The V and J genes are TRBV11-2 and TRBJ1-1, with D tentatively TRBD1 (5 bases). V dropped 2 bases and J dropped 0 bases, with 13 bases sitting between them. The CDR3 has 16 amino acids. Germline-derived CDR1 and CDR2 are SGHAT and FQNNGV. The CDR3 bases are TGTGCCAGCAGCTTACACCTGGGACTGATGAACACTGAAGCTTTCTTT. This encodes CASSLHLGLMNTEAFF.

The table lists this clone with many counts. The CDR3 coding sequence is TGTGCCAGCAGCCCGCGGTACAATGAGCAGTTCTTC. Amino acid sequence: CASSPRYNEQFF. V usage is TRBV14 and J usage is TRBJ2-1; D not resolved. Trimming removed 4 bases from V and 4 bases from J, with 5 bases in between. CDR3 length: 12 amino acids. The V gene's germline CDR1 is SGHDN and CDR2 FVKESK.